This T cell receptor delta chain was sequenced in a study of gamma-delta chains in newborns, infants, children. TCRdb called clones anew from the reads with CATT. This table has 1,500 to 2,000 delta-chain clones, 7.6% appearing once. As to this clone: The TCRdb protein comes from a much larger clone and disagrees with this DNA's translation at residue 8, likely due to a read error; the protein given here is derived from the DNA.

The CDR3 loop spans 14 amino acids. Germline CDR1 GEAIGNYY, CDR2 EKD. The ends were cut back, 0 bases at V and 2 bases at J, with 9 bases in the middle. The specimen was blood. V and J are TRDV2 and TRDJ1, with D unresolved. The sequence came from a child who was a newborn, infant or young child, either healthy, febrile or measles-vaccinated (not recorded which). CDR3 nucleotides: TGTGCCTGTGACACCCCTCTCAAAACCGATAAACTCATCTTT. Its translation: CACDTPLKTDKLIF.